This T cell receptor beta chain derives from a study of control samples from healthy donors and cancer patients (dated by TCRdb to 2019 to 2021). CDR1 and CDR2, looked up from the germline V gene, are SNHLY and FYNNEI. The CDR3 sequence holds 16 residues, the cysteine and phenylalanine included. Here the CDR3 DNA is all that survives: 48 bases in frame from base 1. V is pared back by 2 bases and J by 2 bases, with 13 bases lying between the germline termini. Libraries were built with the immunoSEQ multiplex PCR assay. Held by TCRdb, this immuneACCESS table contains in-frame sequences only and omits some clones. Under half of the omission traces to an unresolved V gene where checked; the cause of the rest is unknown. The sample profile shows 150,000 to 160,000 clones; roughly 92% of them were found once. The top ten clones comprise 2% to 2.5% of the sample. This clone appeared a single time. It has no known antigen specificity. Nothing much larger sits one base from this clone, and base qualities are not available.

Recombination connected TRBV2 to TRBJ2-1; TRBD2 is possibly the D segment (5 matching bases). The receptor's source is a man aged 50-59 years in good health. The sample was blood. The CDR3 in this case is CASSESASTTYNEQFF. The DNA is TGTGCCAGCAGTGAATCAGCTAGCACTACCTACAATGAGCAGTTCTTC.